This paragraph reports one TCR beta chain. This clone was observed a single time. The antigen it recognizes is unknown. Base quality data are lacking; no much larger clone is found one base away. These data come from a study of blood T cell repertoires in COVID-19 (dated by TCRdb to the early 2020s). In the study overall: Samples covering the acute and convalescent phases of COVID-19 were provided by collaborators in the United States, Italy and Spain. Sample metadata almost always included a de-identified subject ID, COVID-19 status, age in years and sex. HLA class I and class II types, where available, came from metadata supplied by the sample provider rather than from assay-based typing. The samples were drawn from the first 160 participants of the ongoing ImmuneRACE study and from under 1,500 subjects provided by 6 global collaborators. Deeply sampled blood TCRbeta repertoires from subjects exposed to, actively infected with, or recovered from COVID-19 were included in the dataset. The repertoires were released in a freely available public database meant as a resource for research on the immune response to SARS-CoV-2. The material from the prospective study consisted of cDNA or gDNA derived from T cells, B-cell-depleted T cells, or PBMCs.

The investigation overall reported the following: The quantity of clinical and demographic metadata differed by source and by participant and was supplied without curation.

The collaborating institutions used their own protocols to collect whole blood in K2EDTA tubes. For TCRbeta analysis, collaborators shipped samples as frozen whole blood, isolated PBMCs, or DNA extracted from either of those sample types. TCRbeta CDR3 regions were amplified from genomic DNA by means of the immunoSEQ Assay, a bias-controlled multiplex PCR. In the source study's methods: Nucleated cell counts per sample were estimated from amplification of reference gene primers within the assay. Sequence reads were collapsed and filtered to measure the absolute abundance of every unique TCRbeta CDR3 rearrangement. For each sample, productive Simpson clonality was calculated as the square root of Simpson's diversity index over productive rearrangements. TCRdb mirrors the immuneACCESS table, restricted to in-frame sequences. Some clones are absent from its copies; in checked studies, under half trace to an unresolved V gene, and the reason for the others is unknown. The V and J calls and clone size were taken over from that table, and D and trimming were inferred from the DNA. This sample comprises approximately 170,000 clones, about 89% of them detected only once. Of the sample, under 3.5% falls within the top ten clones.

Sequencing was done on a sample of peripheral blood. This TCR was sampled from a man between 65 and 85 years old with acute or convalescent COVID-19.

The CDR3 corresponds to CASSNLGSGDEQYF. The sequenced DNA: TGTGCCAGCAGCAATCTCGGGTCAGGGGACGAGCAGTACTTC. The sequence is built from TRBV9 and TRBJ2-7; perhaps TRBD1 is the D gene, with 6 bases matching. Reading the germline V gene gives CDR1 SGDLS and CDR2 YYNGEE. The cysteine opens and the phenylalanine closes a CDR3 of 14 amino acids. Of all the DNA, just the CDR3 is kept, 42 bases in frame from base 1. Trimming at the junction amounts to 4 bases on V and 5 bases on J, and the germline ends lie 16 bases apart. The full variable domain, completed from the reference TRBV9 and TRBJ2-7 proteins outside the CDR3, reads DSGVTQTPKHLITATGQRVTLRCSPRSGDLSVYWYQQSLDQGLQFLIQYYNGEERAKGNILERFSAQQFPDLHSELNLSSLELGDSALYFCASSNLGSGDEQYFGPGTRLTVT.